This TCR beta chain derives from a study of blood T cell repertoires in COVID-19. V gave up 1 base and J gave up 0 bases; unmatched junction bases: 22. This CDR3 spans 24 amino acids. The germline V gene encodes CDR1 KGHDR and CDR2 SFDVKD. Recovered status applied to Cohort 3 donors who had two consecutive negative PCRs. It also applied to those with clearance or with symptom resolution. Repertoires were generated with immunoSEQ multiplex PCR, while TCRdb's copy carries only in-frame clones and drops some. The sample consists of about 400,000 clones, about 90% of them appearing once. This receptor was obtained from a woman aged 25-40 years who had recovered from COVID-19. The sample consisted of PBMCs or T cells enriched from blood (not recorded which). The genes are TRBV24-1 and TRBJ2-2; 10 nucleotides agree with TRBD2. This CDR3 is CATSDLEWTSGGDLPESNTGELFF. The DNA of the CDR3 is TGTGCCACCAGTGATTTAGAGTGGACTAGCGGAGGGGATCTCCCGGAGTCGAACACCGGGGAGCTGTTTTTT.